The 13 T cell receptor beta chains below come from one sample, sequenced in a study of post-analysis software for immune sequencing data. Their antigens are not known. Unique molecular identifiers were built into the TCR beta cDNA libraries. Each CDR3 protein gets one entry after TCRdb re-called the PCR reads with MiXCR. The data hold about 200,000 distinct CDR3 sequences, with approximately 29% observed a single time. General study points: In patients, TRBV5-6, TRBV5-1 and TRBV20-1 belonged to roughly 5 TRBV segments found more frequently than in controls.

Specimen: blood. The receptors stem from a girl younger than 18 with multiple sclerosis.

The V and J genes are TRBV6-2 or TRBV6-3 and TRBJ1-1, with TRBD1 as a possible D gene (5 bases). Germline V gene lookup returns CDR1 MNHEY and CDR2 SVGEGT. The CDR3 length is 17 residues. V lost 2 bases and J lost 0, with 16 bases in between. The CDR3 region is CASSYLGPRNLNTEAFF. As DNA, the CDR3 is TGTGCCAGCAGTTACCTGGGACCACGGAACTTGAACACTGAAGCTTTCTTT.

In the case of this clonotype: This sequence may be a read error, since a much larger clone differs from it by one base. The chain combines TRBV27 with TRBJ2-1, with D perhaps TRBD2 (6 bases). The CDR3 is 12 residues long. CDR1 and CDR2 from the germline V gene are MNHEY and SMNVEV (reference sequence). CDR3 DNA: TGTACCAGTACTGATGGGAGGAATGAGCAGTTCTTC. Translated: CTSTDGRNEQFF.

Comments on this clonotype: A much larger clone lies one base from this, so it may be a read error. The chain carries TRBV28 and TRBJ2-7; 7 bases are a match to TRBD2. The CDR3 contains 12 residues. Germline V CDR1 and CDR2: MDHEN, SYDVKM. V was pared by 6 bases and J by 7 bases, with 6 bases of the junction left unmatched. The CDR3 spells CASSRLAVEQYF. The CDR3 nucleotides are TGTGCCAGCAGCCGTCTAGCGGTTGAGCAGTACTTC.

V and J are TRBV20-1 and TRBJ2-7; D could derive from TRBD1 or TRBD2 (5 bases each). CDR1 and CDR2 from the germline V gene are DFQATT and SNEGSKA (reference sequence). This CDR3 is built from 11 residues. With 5 bases removed from V and 6 bases from J, the gap between germline ends came to 11 bases. The CDR3 protein is CSAPRGSEQYF. Written as DNA, the CDR3 is TGCAGTGCTCCCCGGGGCAGCGAGCAGTACTTC.

A word on this clonotype: It may be a read error: a sequence one base away is much more abundant. The chain uses TRBV6-5 and TRBJ2-7, with 8 bases fitting TRBD1. This CDR3 region has 15 residues. J gave up 2 bases and V 10 bases, and 13 bases lay outside the gene matches. Germline assignment: CDR1 MNHEY and CDR2 SVGAGI. The CDR3 DNA sequence: TGTGCCAACAGACCCGACAGGGGACCAACCTACGAGCAGTACTTC. Protein sequence: CANRPDRGPTYEQYF.

The chain couples TRBV30 to TRBJ2-5; D is unresolved. The DNA matches TRBJ2-7 better at its end, which makes the J call doubtful. The germline V gene encodes CDR1 GTSNPN and CDR2 SVGIG (reference sequence). The CDR3 length is 12 residues. This chain's CDR3 is CAWSVMNHEQYF. For the CDR3, the DNA is TGTGCCTGGAGTGTGATGAACCACGAGCAGTACTTC.

This clonotype has at least ten counts. The chain couples TRBV10-1 to TRBJ1-5; TRBD1 matches 9 bases. Germline values: CDR1 WNHNN, CDR2 SYGVQD (reference sequence). The CDR3 sequence is 14 residues long. The J segment lost 6 bases and the V segment lost 6 bases, leaving 6 bases of the junction unmatched. CDR3 protein: CASSVQGAGQPQHF. In DNA, the CDR3 is TGCGCCAGCAGCGTACAGGGGGCAGGTCAGCCCCAGCATTTT.

This clonotype has a handful of counts. The V and J genes are TRBV5-1 and TRBJ1-1; perhaps TRBD1 as D (5 bases). Per germline, CDR1 SGHRS and CDR2 YFSETQ. This CDR3 is built from 15 residues. V lost 0 bases and J 4 bases, leaving 13 bases between the germline ends. Here the CDR3 reads CASSLVGGSFTEAFF. CDR3 coding DNA: TGCGCCAGCAGCTTGGTTGGGGGGTCGTTCACTGAAGCTTTCTTT.

This clonotype was observed at least ten times. The chain joins TRBV20-1 to TRBJ2-7; 8 bases are a match to TRBD2. Per germline, CDR1 DFQATT and CDR2 SNEGSKA (reference sequence). This CDR3 comprises 15 residues. Trimming took 0 bases from V and 0 from J; bases not matched to a gene: 4. CDR3: CSARDSSGFSYEQYF. CDR3 in DNA: TGCAGTGCTAGAGATTCTAGCGGGTTCTCCTACGAGCAGTACTTC.

This clonotype has only a few counts. The J gene is TRBJ2-2, the V gene TRBV2; D is uncertain. Trimming stripped 3 bases from V and 0 bases from J, with 8 bases between. Per the germline V gene, CDR1 is SNHLY and CDR2 is FYNNEI. The CDR3 runs 15 residues. CDR3 bases: TGTGCCAGCAGTGAGTCGGTGGCGAACACCGGGGAGCTGTTTTTT. Its protein is CASSESVANTGELFF.

This clonotype came up a few times. One end of the junction is discordant with germline, which a read error may explain. The chain couples TRBV4-1 to TRBJ2-1; 10 nucleotides match TRBD2. Looked up from germline, CDR1 is MGHRA and CDR2 is YSYEKL. This CDR3 has 15 amino acids. The CDR3 here is CASGQLLAGVGEQFF. In DNA, the CDR3 is TGCGCCAGCGGCCAGCTCCTAGCGGGAGTCGGCGAGCAGTTCTTC.

As concerns this clonotype: Just one base apart from a much larger clone, this may be a read error. CDR3 in DNA: TGCAGCGTGACGGCAGGGATCGAGACCCAGTACTTC. Translating gives CSVTAGIETQYF. The rearrangement uses TRBV29-1 and TRBJ2-5; maybe TRBD1 (5 bases). Germline-derived CDR1 and CDR2 are SQVTM and ANQGSEA. CDR3 size: 12 residues. The V end lost 6 bases, the J end lost 5 bases, and 13 bases lay between the germline ends.

In the case of this clonotype: This may be a read error: a much more frequent sequence differs by one nucleotide. The chain employs TRBV20-1 and TRBJ2-7, with D possibly being TRBD1 (5 bases). This CDR3 contains 13 residues. V gave up 3 bases and J gave up 10 bases, with 19 bases separating them. CDR1 and CDR2 from the germline V gene are DFQATT and SNEGSKA (reference sequence). The CDR3 DNA follows: TGCAGTGCTAGCTTGACAGTCCAAGAGGCCCAGTACTTC. It translates to CSASLTVQEAQYF.